The sequence of this T cell receptor (beta chain) was determined in a study of OX40 agonist ivuxolimab in advanced cancers. Assay used: immunoSEQ multiplex PCR; TCRdb lists only in-frame clones, some missing. The sample lists fewer than 100,000 clones, 89% occurring once. The ends were cut back, 1 base at V and 3 bases at J, with 11 bases in the middle. Germline loops: CDR1 SEHNR, CDR2 FQNEAQ (reference sequence). The CDR3 length is 15 residues. The chain links TRBV7-9 to TRBJ2-3; D remains ambiguous. This TCR derives from an adult with an advanced solid tumor such as melanoma, head and neck, liver or kidney cancer. Source: CD4+ or CD8+ T cells sorted from blood, taken in a trial of the OX40 agonist ivuxolimab. CDR3 in DNA: TGTGCCAGCAGCTTAGTCACTGGAGTGACAGATACGCAGTATTTT. Its translation: CASSLVTGVTDTQYF.